Described below is a single T cell receptor beta chain sequence and its context. Germline loops: CDR1 MDHEN, CDR2 SYDVKM. The CDR3 is 14 residues long. V was cut by 2 bases and J by 6 bases, with 11 bases left in between. The data belong to a study of sequential checkpoint blockade in melanoma. Treatment given: randomized to nivolumab then ipilimumab (arm A) or the reverse (arm B). TCRdb's table, derived via immunoSEQ multiplex PCR, lists solely in-frame clones and lacks some. Counted here are 15,000 to 20,000 clones, approximately 93% occurring once; the ten biggest clones make up about 22%. V usage is TRBV28 and J usage is TRBJ1-5, with TRBD1 as a possible D gene (6 bases). The clonotype originates from a human donor with melanoma. The source was CD8+ T cells sorted from blood (inferred from file names), collected from a patient given nivolumab and ipilimumab in sequence. CDR3 in DNA: TGTGCCAGCAGTTTAAGCAGGGGAAGTCAGCCCCAGCATTTT. This sequence encodes CASSLSRGSQPQHF.